This T cell receptor (beta chain) was sequenced during a study of shared clonotypes between healthy human individuals. Clones were sequenced by immunoSEQ multiplex PCR, and TCRdb holds only the in-frame ones, with some missing. The sample has roughly 2.2 million clones, around 90% seen once. Study-level points and caveats: Generally, naive subsets (rather than memory subsets) showed larger estimated richness.

A word on this clone: Its antigen remains unidentified.

This CDR3 spans 15 amino acids. Trimming took 1 base from V and 6 from J; bases not matched to a gene: 8. Germline-derived CDR1 and CDR2 are MNHEY and SMNVEV (reference sequence). The study separated CD4+ cells into CD45RA+ naive and CD45RA-negative memory subsets. The sequencing input was naive CD4+ T cells from PBMCs. Described subset: CD45RA+ positively selected. This clonotype originated in a man between 18 and 35 years old in good health. Some clones in this sample may be carry-over from other donors' samples. The chain combines TRBV27 with TRBJ2-7; 8 nucleotides align to TRBD1. CDR3 sequence reads: CASSLYHDRGGEQYF. CDR3 bases: TGTGCCAGCAGTTTATACCACGACAGGGGTGGCGAGCAGTACTTC.